This T cell receptor (beta chain) derives from a study of blood T cell repertoires in COVID-19 (TCRdb year 2020). About the investigation overall: Samples from collaborators originated in the United States, Italy and Spain and spanned both the acute and convalescent phases of COVID-19. The samples were drawn from two sources: the first 160 participants of the ongoing ImmuneRACE study, and some 1,300 subjects contributed by 6 global collaborators. The prospective study material was composed of cDNA or gDNA derived from T cells, B-cell-depleted T cells, or PBMCs. HLA class I and class II types, where available, came from metadata supplied by the sample provider rather than from assay-based typing. Deeply sampled blood TCRbeta repertoires from subjects exposed to, actively infected with, or recovered from COVID-19 were included in the dataset. Nearly every sample came with metadata listing a de-identified subject ID, COVID-19 status, age in years and sex. The repertoires were released in a freely available public database meant as a resource for research on the immune response to SARS-CoV-2. Overall study outcomes, separate from this receptor: The quantity of clinical and demographic metadata differed by source and by participant and was supplied without curation.

TCRbeta CDR3 regions were amplified from genomic DNA using the immunoSEQ Assay, a bias-controlled multiplex PCR. In the paper's pipeline: Within the assay, amplification of reference gene primers was used to estimate how many nucleated cells each sample contained. Sequence reads were collapsed and filtered to measure the absolute abundance of every unique TCRbeta CDR3 rearrangement. For each sample, productive Simpson clonality was calculated as the square root of Simpson's diversity index across productive rearrangements. Drawn from immuneACCESS, this table holds only the in-frame rearrangements with V and J called that TCRdb kept. Clones are partly lost; checked studies trace under half to an unresolved V gene and leave the rest unexplained. V and J calls and clone size follow that table, whereas D and trimming were derived from the DNA. The sample has approximately 670,000 clones on record, 85% to 90% of them singletons. Approximately 0.25% of the sample lies in the top ten.

For this clone: Its antigen target is currently unknown. Base-call qualities are not available, and no considerably larger clone is one nucleotide away.

Each collaborating institution followed its own protocols to collect whole blood in K2EDTA tubes. For TCRbeta analysis, collaborators shipped samples in one of three forms: frozen whole blood, isolated PBMCs, or DNA extracted from either of those sample types. For this chain, trimming is 6 bases at the V end and 8 bases at the J end, and the number of junction bases without a gene match is 10. The CDR1 and CDR2 encoded by the germline V gene (reference sequence) are SGHKS and YYEKEE. The CDR3 has 14 amino acids, counting the end cysteine and phenylalanine. Just CDR3 DNA is preserved here, 42 bases in frame from base 1.

The rearranged chain carries TRBV5-5 and TRBJ1-4; TRBD1 matches 7 bases in the middle. The sample comprised peripheral blood. The TCR originated in a woman aged 18 to 35 with acute or convalescent COVID-19. The CDR3 loop reads CASTSSQGEEKLFF. The nucleotide sequence reads as follows: TGTGCCAGCACCAGTTCTCAGGGGGAAGAAAAACTGTTTTTT. Reference TRBV5-5 and TRBJ1-4 genes cover what lies past the CDR3, so the full variable domain is DAGVTQSPTHLIKTRGQQVTLRCSPISGHKSVSWYQQVLGQGPQFIFQYYEKEERGRGNFPDRFSARQFPNYSSELNVNALLLGDSALYLCASTSSQGEEKLFFGSGTQLSVL.